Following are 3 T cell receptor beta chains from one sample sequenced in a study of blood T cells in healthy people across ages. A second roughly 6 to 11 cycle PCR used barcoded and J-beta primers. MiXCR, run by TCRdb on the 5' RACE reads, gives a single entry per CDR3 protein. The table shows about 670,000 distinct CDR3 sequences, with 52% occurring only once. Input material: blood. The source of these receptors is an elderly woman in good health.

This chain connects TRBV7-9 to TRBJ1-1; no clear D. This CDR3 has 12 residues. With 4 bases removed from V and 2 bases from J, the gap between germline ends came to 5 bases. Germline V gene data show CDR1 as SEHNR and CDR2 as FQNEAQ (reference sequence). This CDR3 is CASSSHNTEAFF. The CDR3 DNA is TGTGCCAGCAGCTCCCATAACACTGAAGCTTTCTTT.

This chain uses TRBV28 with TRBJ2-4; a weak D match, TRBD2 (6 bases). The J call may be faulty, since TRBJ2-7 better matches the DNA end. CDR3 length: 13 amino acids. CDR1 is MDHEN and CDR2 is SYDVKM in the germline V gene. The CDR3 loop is CASRGTTVREQYF. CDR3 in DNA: TGTGCCAGCCGGGGGACCACCGTACGCGAGCAGTACTTC.

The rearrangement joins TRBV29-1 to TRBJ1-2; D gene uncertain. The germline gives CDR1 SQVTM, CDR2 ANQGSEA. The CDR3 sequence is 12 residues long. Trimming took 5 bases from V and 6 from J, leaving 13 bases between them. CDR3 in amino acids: CSVRDPSDGYTF. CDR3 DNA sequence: TGCAGCGTTCGGGATCCCTCTGATGGCTACACCTTC.